The next 8 T cell receptor beta chains were all read from a single sample in a study of blood T cell repertoires in COVID-19. Libraries were prepared by immunoSEQ multiplex PCR; TCRdb keeps only in-frame clonotypes and omits some of them. The sample lists roughly 56,000 clones; around 87% were seen once. Source material: peripheral blood. The receptors originated from a man over 45 with active COVID-19.

The J gene is TRBJ1-5, the V gene TRBV19; a weak D match, TRBD1 (6 bases). The CDR3 spans 16 residues. From germline, CDR1 is LNHDA and CDR2 SQIVND (reference sequence). The V end lost 3 bases, the J end lost 6 bases, and 18 bases lay between the germline ends. CDR3 bases: TGTGCCAGTAGTATCGGGGGGACTTTCAGGGGTCAGCCCCAGCATTTT. It codes for CASSIGGTFRGQPQHF.

The V and J genes are TRBV6-1 and TRBJ2-7; TRBD2 is a possible D gene (6 bases). Trimming pared 2 bases from V and 4 bases from J, leaving 24 bases between. From germline, CDR1 is MNHNS and CDR2 SASEGT. This CDR3 spans 18 amino acids. This CDR3 reads CASSEYGRASPHSYEQYF. Here the CDR3 DNA reads TGTGCCAGCAGTGAATACGGGAGAGCAAGCCCTCACTCTTACGAGCAGTACTTC.

This clone was seen just once. This rearrangement joins TRBV4-1 to TRBJ2-7; D gene uncertain. Germline values: CDR1 MGHRA, CDR2 YSYEKL. V dropped 3 bases and J dropped 0 bases, with 15 bases sitting between them. This CDR3 spans 16 amino acids. CDR3 sequence reads: CASSQAVLMGSYEQYF. For the CDR3, the DNA is TGCGCCAGCAGCCAGGCGGTCCTAATGGGCTCCTACGAGCAGTACTTC.

The gene calls are TRBV12-5 and TRBJ2-3; TRBD2 matches 8 bases. V lost 5 bases and J lost 2; bases outside the gene matches: 18. Germline lookup yields CDR1 LGHNT and CDR2 FRNRAP. CDR3 length: 19 amino acids. In DNA, the CDR3 is TGTGCTAGTGGTCCCCCGGGGCGGGGGGCCCCACCAAACACAGATACGCAGTATTTT. It codes for CASGPPGRGAPPNTDTQYF.

The chain joins TRBV4-3 to TRBJ2-1; 14 bases are shared with TRBD2. This CDR3 region has 17 residues. Germline-derived CDR1 and CDR2 are LGHNA and YSLEER. Trimming cost V 3 bases and J 13 bases; bases outside gene matches: 14. The chain's CDR3 is CASSQHSQRLAGGLQFF. CDR3 coding DNA: TGCGCCAGCAGCCAGCATTCACAGAGACTAGCGGGGGGGCTTCAGTTCTTC.

In nucleotides, the CDR3 is TGTGCCAGCAGTTACTCGCCCCCTCGACAGGGGGAGAACACTGAAGCTTTCTTT. It yields the protein CASSYSPPRQGENTEAFF. The chain joins TRBV6-2 or TRBV6-3 to TRBJ1-1; 9 bases align to TRBD1. Germline trimming cut 0 bases from V and 1 base from J; bases unmatched to any gene: 9. CDR3 length: 18 residues. The germline CDR1 and CDR2 sequences are MNHEY and SVGEGT.

A few counts support this clone. This chain links TRBV7-9 with TRBJ1-3; D remains unclear. The CDR3 has 13 amino acids. Germline loops: CDR1 SEHNR, CDR2 FQNEAQ (reference sequence). The V and J ends lost 1 base and 4 bases respectively, with 5 bases between them. The chain's CDR3 is CASSLDTGNTIYF. CDR3 DNA: TGTGCCAGCAGCTTAGACACGGGAAACACCATATATTTT.

The V and J genes are TRBV6-5 and TRBJ2-1, with D perhaps TRBD2 (7 bases). Trimming took 10 bases from V and 4 from J, leaving 14 bases between them. The CDR3 totals 13 residues. The V gene's germline CDR1 is MNHEY and CDR2 SVGAGI. This CDR3 reads CATRGDTYNEQFF. The DNA for the CDR3 is TGTGCCACCCGGGGGGACACTTACAATGAGCAGTTCTTC.